These 18 T cell receptor beta chains share one sample of origin, sequenced in a study of a mutant IDH1 vaccine in newly diagnosed glioma. The protocol was immunoSEQ multiplex PCR, while the TCRdb copy is restricted to in-frame clones and leaves out a portion. Among about 21,000 clones listed, approximately 85% were seen once. Time point here: baseline, week 1 (first vaccination visit). Sample treatment: pre-vaccination baseline after standard-of-care therapy. This specimen was PBMCs, taken from a glioma patient treated with radiotherapy, temozolomide or both. These receptors were taken from a man aged 40-50 years with glioma.

The CDR3 DNA reads as TGTGCCAGCAGCTTCGACCCCACGGAGAATGAGCAGTTCTTC. Encoded protein: CASSFDPTENEQFF. V and J are TRBV13 and TRBJ2-1; no definite D call. The length of the CDR3 is 14 residues. In germline, CDR1 is PRHDT, CDR2 FYEKMQ (reference sequence). Trimming pared 3 bases from V and 7 bases from J, leaving 13 bases between.

This clone was found once. The chain carries TRBV6-5 and TRBJ2-4; D is unresolved. Germline loops: CDR1 MNHEY, CDR2 SVGAGI. This CDR3 is built from 15 residues. V was trimmed by 5 bases and J by 0 bases, leaving 11 bases between them. Here the CDR3 reads CASSLLGIAKNIQYF. For the CDR3, the DNA is TGTGCCAGCAGTCTCCTGGGAATAGCCAAAAACATTCAGTACTTC.

This clone has more than one count but fewer than ten. The chain combines TRBV10-3 with TRBJ1-1; D remains ambiguous. Germline CDR1 reads ENHRY; CDR2 reads SYGVKD. V shed 3 bases and J shed 3 bases, with 5 bases lying between them. The CDR3 has 12 residues. The CDR3 bases are TGTGCCATCAGTGAAGAGCACACTGAAGCTTTCTTT. Protein sequence: CAISEEHTEAFF.

V and J are TRBV25-1 and TRBJ1-1, with D possibly being TRBD1 (5 bases). The germline V gene encodes CDR1 MGHDK and CDR2 SYGVNS. V lost 6 bases to trimming and J lost 0 bases, with 8 bases between them. The CDR3 is made up of 13 amino acids. CDR3 in DNA: TGTGCCAGCAGCGGGGCGATGAACACTGAAGCTTTCTTT. This translates into CASSGAMNTEAFF. Complete variable domain (other parts from reference TRBV25-1 and TRBJ1-1): EADIYQTPRYLVIGTGKKITLECSQTMGHDKMYWYQQDPGMELHLIHYSYGVNSTEKGDLSSESTVSRIRTEHFPLTLESARPSHTSQYLCASSGAMNTEAFFGQGTRLTVV.

The chain joins TRBV25-1 to TRBJ2-2, with unresolved D. V was shortened by 4 bases and J by 7 bases, with 10 bases between the two germline ends. Germline-derived CDR1 and CDR2 are MGHDK and SYGVNS. This CDR3 has 13 amino acids. The CDR3 DNA is TGTGCCAGCAGTGTATACGGCTACGGGGAGCTGTTTTTT. It specifies CASSVYGYGELFF.

This clone occurred once. The chain uses TRBV5-1 and TRBJ1-2; 10 nucleotides line up with TRBD1. The CDR3 is 14 residues long. J was trimmed by 4 bases and V by 5 bases; bases with no gene match: 5. The germline V gene encodes CDR1 SGHRS and CDR2 YFSETQ. CDR3 protein: CASSTDRGAYGYTF. Here the CDR3 DNA reads TGCGCCAGCAGTACGGACAGGGGGGCCTATGGCTACACCTTC.

The rearrangement links TRBV7-8 to TRBJ1-5; 7 nucleotides line up with TRBD1. V was clipped by 2 bases and J by 2 bases; unmatched bases: 9. Germline-derived CDR1 and CDR2 are SGHVS and FQNEAQ. The CDR3 loop spans 17 amino acids. This chain's CDR3 is CASSLIGQVVGNQPQHF. In DNA, the CDR3 is TGTGCCAGCAGCTTAATCGGACAGGTTGTTGGCAATCAGCCCCAGCATTTT.

This clone was seen only once. The chain uses TRBV6-1 and TRBJ1-1; 8 bases match TRBD1. J gave up 4 bases and V 6 bases, and 4 bases lay outside the gene matches. This CDR3 is built from 13 residues. From germline, CDR1 is MNHNS and CDR2 SASEGT. CDR3: CASRDRGSTEAFF. In nucleotides, the CDR3 is TGTGCCAGCAGAGACAGGGGTAGCACTGAAGCTTTCTTT.

The rearrangement links TRBV6-1 to TRBJ1-1, with D perhaps TRBD1 (6 bases). The CDR3 is 14 amino acids. Trimming left V 6 bases short and J 7 bases short, with 18 bases between. Germline V lookup: CDR1 MNHNS, CDR2 SASEGT. The CDR3 protein is CASSAQGSGREAFF. For the CDR3, the DNA is TGTGCCAGCAGCGCACAGGGATCAGGTCGTGAAGCTTTCTTT.

This clone was counted a single time. This chain links TRBV6-5 with TRBJ1-2, with D uncertain. V lost 0 bases and J lost 5, with 7 bases in between. Germline CDR1 reads MNHEY; CDR2 reads SVGAGI. The CDR3 runs to 13 residues. The CDR3 nucleotides are TGTGCCAGCAGTTACTCAGGTTATTATGGCTACACCTTC. Encoded protein: CASSYSGYYGYTF.

The chain has TRBV6-5 and TRBJ2-3; no definite D call. V was pared by 4 bases and J by 3 bases, with 5 bases between. The CDR3 spans 12 residues. Germline V gene lookup returns CDR1 MNHEY and CDR2 SVGAGI. The CDR3 DNA follows: TGTGCCAGCAGTTCATGGACAGATACGCAGTATTTT. Encoded protein: CASSSWTDTQYF.

This chain links TRBV27 with TRBJ2-7; D remains ambiguous. The ends were cut back, 2 bases at V and 2 bases at J, with 10 bases in the middle. Per the germline V gene, CDR1 is MNHEY and CDR2 is SMNVEV (reference sequence). This CDR3 has 14 amino acids. Written as DNA, the CDR3 is TGTGCCAGCAGTTTAGAGACTCCCACCTACGAGCAGTACTTC. Amino acids: CASSLETPTYEQYF.

The chain carries TRBV30 and TRBJ2-1; TRBD2 agrees at 11 bases. The CDR3 sequence is 13 residues long. J lost 9 bases, V lost 5 bases, and 6 bases had no gene match. The germline V gene encodes CDR1 GTSNPN and CDR2 SVGIG (reference sequence). This chain's CDR3 is CAWSRLAGGEQFF. For the CDR3, the DNA is TGTGCCTGGTCGCGCCTAGCGGGGGGTGAGCAGTTCTTC.

The genes are TRBV9 and TRBJ2-3, with 7 positions matching TRBD2. Unmatched junction bases numbered 4, after V lost 0 bases and J lost 6 bases. Germline V gene sequence: CDR1 SGDLS, CDR2 YYNGEE. This CDR3 has 14 amino acids. CDR3: CASSVDPSGDTQYF. The CDR3, as DNA: TGTGCCAGCAGCGTAGATCCTAGCGGCGATACGCAGTATTTT.

This chain joins TRBV5-6 and TRBJ2-3; no firm D call. The CDR3 is made up of 13 amino acids. Germline CDR1 and CDR2: SGHDT and YYEEEE. V lost 0 bases and J 6 bases, leaving 8 bases between the germline ends. CDR3 DNA: TGTGCCAGCAGCTTGGTTAGTGCTGATACGCAGTATTTT. Its protein is CASSLVSADTQYF.

Only a few counts were recorded for this clone. The chain uses TRBV7-2 and TRBJ2-2; D is uncertain. Trimming stripped 0 bases from V and 4 bases from J, with 6 bases between. Per the germline V gene, CDR1 is SGHTA and CDR2 is FQGNSA. CDR3 length: 14 amino acids. CDR3: CASSLAGRTGELFF. The CDR3 DNA sequence: TGTGCCAGCAGCTTAGCGGGTCGCACCGGGGAGCTGTTTTTT.

This clone was observed a single time. The chain uses TRBV9 and TRBJ1-2, with TRBD1 as a possible D gene (5 bases). Germline V gene sequence: CDR1 SGDLS, CDR2 YYNGEE. V shed 4 bases and J shed 5 bases, with 15 bases lying between them. The CDR3 is 14 residues long. This CDR3 is CASSPEGVRYGYTF. In nucleotides, the CDR3 is TGTGCCAGCAGCCCTGAAGGGGTTCGGTATGGCTACACCTTC.

This clone was seen only once. The chain employs TRBV7-9 and TRBJ1-2; D perhaps matches TRBD1 (5 bases). Germline V gives CDR1 SEHNR, CDR2 FQNEAQ (reference sequence). Between the trimmed V and J ends, which lost 4 bases and 1 base, there was a span of 7 bases. The CDR3 runs to 13 residues. CDR3 loop: CASSSDSNYGYTF. The CDR3, as DNA: TGTGCCAGCAGCTCAGACAGTAACTATGGCTACACCTTC.